This TCR beta chain was captured by sequencing in a study of cytomegalovirus exposure and HLA in healthy donors. V lost 0 bases and J 7 bases, leaving 7 bases between the germline ends. CDR1 is MNHNY and CDR2 is SVGAGI in the germline V gene (reference sequence). The CDR3 length is 13 residues. It was with 60 Vbeta and 13 Jbeta primers that the PCR ran. Some clones are missing from TCRdb's copy, which holds only in-frame ones; the method was immunoSEQ multiplex PCR. In the table there are about 140,000 clones, about 80% of which are singletons. Details on this clone: The antigen is undetermined.

Study-level results: Later analysis associated a missense DCLRE1C variant with TCR beta V- and J-gene trimming. Across all donors, roughly uniform sequencing depth was an assumption of the presence/absence analyses.

Sequenced material: PBMCs. This clonotype was obtained from a male donor in good health and CMV-seropositive. The gene calls are TRBV6-6 and TRBJ2-1, with D unresolved. The CDR3 nucleotides read TGTGCCAGCAGTTACTCGTGGCAAAATGAGCAGTTCTTC. It specifies CASSYSWQNEQFF.